Following are 31 T cell receptor beta chains from one sample sequenced in a study of blood T cell repertoires in COVID-19. The table came from immunoSEQ multiplex PCR; TCRdb's copy has only in-frame clones and leaves some out. The repertoire holds 15,000 to 19,000 clones, with roughly 80% as singletons. The specimen sequenced was peripheral blood. The source is a man older than 75 with active or convalescent COVID-19.

The V gene is TRBV6-5, the J gene TRBJ1-5; TRBD1 is a possible D gene (6 bases). From germline, CDR1 is MNHEY and CDR2 SVGAGI. V gave up 6 bases and J gave up 4 bases, with 13 bases separating them. CDR3 length equals 14 residues. The CDR3 is CASSRLDSNQPQHF. CDR3 DNA: TGTGCCAGCAGCCGACTGGACAGTAATCAGCCCCAGCATTTT.

This chain uses TRBV5-1 with TRBJ2-5; the match to TRBD2 covers 8 bases. The CDR3 has 15 residues. After removal of 2 bases from V and 2 bases from J, the junction contained 5 bases not matched to a gene. Germline V gene lookup returns CDR1 SGHRS and CDR2 YFSETQ. The CDR3 spells CASSLPTSAQETQYF. The DNA of the CDR3 is TGCGCCAGCAGCTTACCGACTAGCGCTCAAGAGACCCAGTACTTC.

V gene TRBV7-9 combines with J gene TRBJ1-3, with 7 bases that match TRBD1. The germline V gene encodes CDR1 SEHNR and CDR2 FQNEAQ (reference sequence). The CDR3 loop spans 16 amino acids. Trimming removed 1 base from V and 2 bases from J; junction bases left unmatched: 5. CDR3 sequence reads: CASSLGHGTAGNTIYF. The CDR3 nucleotides read TGTGCCAGCAGCTTAGGCCACGGGACAGCTGGAAACACCATATATTTT.

The V gene is TRBV19, the J gene TRBJ1-1; 7 bases fit TRBD1. V lost 1 base, J lost 5 bases, and 4 bases stayed unmatched. CDR1 and CDR2 (germline): LNHDA, SQIVND (reference sequence). The CDR3 runs 14 residues. This CDR3 is CASSIARGRTEAFF. In DNA, the CDR3 is TGTGCCAGTAGTATAGCCAGGGGGAGGACTGAAGCTTTCTTT. The variable domain in full, completed from reference TRBV19 and TRBJ1-1, reads DGGITQSPKYLFRKEGQNVTLSCEQNLNHDAMYWYRQDPGQGLRLIYYSQIVNDFQKGDIAEGYSVSREKKESFPLTVTSAQKNPTAFYLCASSIARGRTEAFFGQGTRLTVV.

The chain couples TRBV15 to TRBJ1-6, with 9 bases identical to TRBD1. The CDR3 is 15 amino acids. Per the germline V gene, CDR1 is LNHNV and CDR2 is YYDKDF (reference sequence). V shed 5 bases, J shed 10 bases, and the junction held 9 bases outside the gene matches. In DNA, the CDR3 is TGTGCCACCAGCGTAGAACAGGGGGCAGGGTCACCCCTCCACTTT. This gives the protein CATSVEQGAGSPLHF.

The J gene is TRBJ1-1, the V gene TRBV12-5, with D perhaps matching TRBD1 (5 bases). The CDR3 runs 14 residues. Deletions cut 6 bases from V and 3 bases from J, with 14 bases between. Looked up from germline, CDR1 is LGHNT and CDR2 is FRNRAP. The CDR3, as DNA: TGTGCTAGTGGCCCCCGCGGAGGGGACACTGAAGCTTTCTTT. Translation: CASGPRGGDTEAFF.

This clone appeared a few times. The chain combines TRBV4-1 with TRBJ2-1; the match to TRBD2 covers 11 bases. The CDR3 is 18 amino acids. Per the germline V gene, CDR1 is MGHRA and CDR2 is YSYEKL. Trimming at V came to 1 base and at J to 0 bases, leaving 5 bases not matched to a gene. CDR3 sequence reads: CASSQGASGGSSYNEQFF. The CDR3 nucleotides read TGCGCCAGCAGCCAAGGTGCTAGCGGGGGGAGCTCCTACAATGAGCAGTTCTTC.

The rearrangement uses TRBV27 and TRBJ2-3; maybe TRBD1 (6 bases). From germline, CDR1 is MNHEY and CDR2 SMNVEV (reference sequence). Trimming shortened V by 5 bases and J by 2 bases, and 14 bases separated the two germline ends. CDR3 length: 15 amino acids. Here the CDR3 reads CASSRPGQNTDTQYF. As DNA, the CDR3 is TGTGCCAGCAGTCGACCGGGACAAAACACAGATACGCAGTATTTT.

The chain has TRBV3-1 (or the pseudogene TRBV3-2) and TRBJ1-2; D is uncertain. Germline V gene sequence: CDR1 LGHDT, CDR2 YNNKEL (reference sequence). V gave up 0 bases and J gave up 8 bases, with 10 bases separating them. The CDR3 is 13 residues long. The CDR3 reads CASSQDGERGYTF. The DNA of the CDR3 is TGTGCCAGCAGCCAAGACGGGGAGAGGGGCTACACCTTC.

V gene TRBV5-1 combines with J gene TRBJ1-1; D might be TRBD1 (5 bases). The CDR3 contains 14 residues. V lost 0 bases and J lost 5, with 11 bases in between. The germline V gene encodes CDR1 SGHRS and CDR2 YFSETQ. DNA for the CDR3: TGCGCCAGCAGCTTGGGGCAGGGCTGGACTGAAGCTTTCTTT. Translating gives CASSLGQGWTEAFF.

CDR3 coding DNA: TGTGCCAGCAGCCTCCGGACAGGGGATTCTGAAGCTTTCTTT. This translates into CASSLRTGDSEAFF. V usage is TRBV9 and J usage is TRBJ1-1, with 9 bases that match TRBD1. V trimming: 4 bases; J trimming: 6 bases; junction bases outside the gene matches: 7. Germline V gene lookup returns CDR1 SGDLS and CDR2 YYNGEE. The CDR3 totals 14 residues.

V gene TRBV10-3 combines with J gene TRBJ2-3; 8 bases are shared with TRBD2. The CDR3 is 16 residues long. Germline CDR1 and CDR2: ENHRY and SYGVKD. With V trimmed by 7 bases and J by 3 bases, 12 bases remained unmatched. Here the CDR3 reads CAINKSGGERTDTQYF. The CDR3 DNA sequence: TGTGCCATCAACAAATCCGGGGGGGAGAGGACAGATACGCAGTATTTT.

The V call is TRBV12-3 or TRBV12-4, the J call TRBJ1-1, with D possibly TRBD1 on 5 matching bases. The CDR3 contains 12 residues. V shed 7 bases and J shed 5 bases, with 11 bases lying between them. The CDR3 coding sequence is TGTGCCAGCATGAGGGAGGGGACTGAAGCTTTCTTT. Its protein is CASMREGTEAFF.

This chain connects TRBV27 to TRBJ1-4; 9 positions agree with TRBD1. Trimming at V came to 2 bases and at J to 8 bases, leaving 6 bases not matched to a gene. Germline lookup yields CDR1 MNHEY and CDR2 SMNVEV (reference sequence). The CDR3 length is 15 residues. The DNA for the CDR3 is TGTGCCAGCAGTTTAATGGGACAGGGAGGCGAAAAACTGTTTTTT. Translated: CASSLMGQGGEKLFF. The full variable domain, with the rest looked up from reference TRBV27 and TRBJ1-4, is EAQVTQNPRYLITVTGKKLTVTCSQNMNHEYMSWYRQDPGLGLRQIYYSMNVEVTDKGDVPEGYKVSRKEKRNFPLILESPSPNQTSLYFCASSLMGQGGEKLFFGSGTQLSVL.

This clone showed up just a few times. This sequence joins TRBV6-4 and TRBJ1-6; 8 bases match TRBD1. The CDR3 loop spans 14 amino acids. The germline CDR1 and CDR2 sequences are MRHNA and SNTAGT. The V gene end was trimmed by 6 bases and the J gene end by 7 bases; junction bases not matched to a gene: 5. In DNA form, the CDR3 reads TGTGCCAGCAGAGCAGGGGGCGAGAATTCACCCCTCCACTTT. Translating gives CASRAGGENSPLHF.

V and J are TRBV5-1 and TRBJ2-2, with 8 positions matching TRBD1. The CDR3 is 15 residues long. In germline, CDR1 is SGHRS, CDR2 YFSETQ. J was trimmed by 2 bases and V by 2 bases; bases with no gene match: 2. The CDR3 is CASSFGTGNTGELFF. CDR3 bases: TGCGCCAGCAGCTTCGGGACAGGAAACACCGGGGAGCTGTTTTTT.

This clone was seen only once. This chain joins TRBV7-9 and TRBJ1-6; 9 bases are a match to TRBD1. The germline gives CDR1 SEHNR, CDR2 FQNEAQ (reference sequence). The CDR3 spans 14 residues. Trimming took 10 bases from V and 5 from J; bases not matched to a gene: 6. The CDR3 DNA follows: TGTGCCACGGACAGGGGAAATAATAATTCACCCCTCCACTTT. Translated: CATDRGNNNSPLHF.

This clone has just a few counts. This chain uses TRBV11-3 with TRBJ1-6, with unresolved D. Trimming removed 5 bases at V and 7 bases at J, with 15 bases between. Germline V lookup: CDR1 SGHNT, CDR2 YENEEA. CDR3 length: 15 residues. The CDR3 is CASSPSPSGNSPLHF. CDR3 in DNA: TGTGCCAGCAGCCCCTCCCCCTCGGGAAATTCACCCCTCCACTTT.

The V and J genes are TRBV11-3 and TRBJ2-7, with TRBD2 matching over 7 bases. Germline loops: CDR1 SGHNT, CDR2 YENEEA. Trimming at V came to 0 bases and at J to 3 bases, leaving 8 bases not matched to a gene. The CDR3 extends over 16 amino acids. The CDR3 DNA reads TGTGCCAGCAGCTTAGAAGTGGGCGGGGGAGGCTACGAGCAGTACTTC. As protein: CASSLEVGGGGYEQYF.

The chain couples TRBV15 to TRBJ1-5; D not certain. CDR3 length: 13 amino acids. Germline V gene sequence: CDR1 LNHNV, CDR2 YYDKDF (reference sequence). V was trimmed by 3 bases and J by 5 bases, leaving 8 bases between them. CDR3 coding DNA: TGTGCCACCAGCAGTCAACCAGATCAGCCCCAGCATTTT. This sequence encodes CATSSQPDQPQHF. Filled out from reference TRBV15 and TRBJ1-5, the complete variable domain reads DAMVIQNPRYQVTQFGKPVTLSCSQTLNHNVMYWYQQKSSQAPKLLFHYYDKDFNNEADTPDNFQSRRPNTSFCFLDIRSPGLGDTAMYLCATSSQPDQPQHFGDGTRLSIL.

V is TRBV14 and J is TRBJ2-1; tentatively, D is TRBD2 (5 bases). Germline V lookup: CDR1 SGHDN, CDR2 FVKESK. The CDR3 has 19 amino acids. The V gene lost 0 bases and the J gene lost 4 bases, with 22 bases spanning the gap. CDR3 region: CASSQDRPGILRYYNEQFF. The CDR3 DNA follows: TGTGCCAGCAGCCAAGATCGTCCGGGGATCCTCCGCTATTACAATGAGCAGTTCTTC.

The chain is built from TRBV29-1 and TRBJ1-1; possibly TRBD1 for D (5 bases). This CDR3 has 13 amino acids. Trimming pared 7 bases from V and 1 base from J, leaving 13 bases between. The V gene's germline CDR1 is SQVTM and CDR2 ANQGSEA. Here the CDR3 reads CSALWGPNTEAFF. DNA of the CDR3: TGCAGCGCCCTGTGGGGCCCGAACACTGAAGCTTTCTTT.

The sample holds a few counts of this clone. This chain uses TRBV12-5 with TRBJ1-2, with 9 nucleotides matching TRBD1. The CDR3 loop spans 14 amino acids. V trimming: 5 bases; J trimming: 4 bases; junction bases outside the gene matches: 5. Germline CDR1 reads LGHNT; CDR2 reads FRNRAP. The CDR3 DNA is TGTGCTAGTGGTCCGGGGACAGGGCCCTATGGCTACACCTTC. Its translation is CASGPGTGPYGYTF.

This sequence joins TRBV28 and TRBJ1-2; 7 bases line up with TRBD1. V gave up 2 bases and J gave up 4 bases; unmatched junction bases: 13. Germline V gene lookup returns CDR1 MDHEN and CDR2 SYDVKM. CDR3 size: 17 residues. The CDR3 sequence is CASSLHPGQTLFYGYTF. CDR3 in DNA: TGTGCCAGCAGTTTACATCCGGGACAGACCCTTTTCTATGGCTACACCTTC.

This clone was seen more than once but under ten times. This rearrangement joins TRBV15 to TRBJ1-5, with D tentatively TRBD1 (5 bases). With 2 bases removed from V and 0 bases from J, the gap between germline ends came to 5 bases. CDR3 length: 14 amino acids. Germline CDR1 LNHNV, CDR2 YYDKDF (reference sequence). The CDR3 nucleotides are TGTGCCACCAGCAGACAGGGTAGCAATCAGCCCCAGCATTTT. Translated: CATSRQGSNQPQHF.

The V call is TRBV11-3, the J call TRBJ2-2, with D perhaps matching TRBD1 (5 bases). Trimming removed 5 bases from V and 1 base from J, with 8 bases in between. The CDR3 spans 14 residues. In germline, CDR1 is SGHNT, CDR2 YENEEA. The CDR3 region is CASSETGNTGELFF. DNA of the CDR3: TGTGCCAGCAGCGAAACAGGGAACACCGGGGAGCTGTTTTTT.

This clone was recorded a few times. The chain recombines TRBV5-1 with TRBJ1-2; tentative D call: TRBD1 (6 bases). The germline V and J ends were trimmed by 6 bases and 1 base, with 13 bases remaining between them. Germline V CDR1 and CDR2: SGHRS, YFSETQ. The CDR3 is made up of 14 amino acids. The CDR3 sequence is CASNPDRNNYGYTF. The CDR3 bases are TGCGCCAGCAACCCTGACAGGAATAACTATGGCTACACCTTC.

CDR3 bases: TGTGCCAGTAGTATGGCGGGGGGGAGCACAGATACGCAGTATTTT. Its protein is CASSMAGGSTDTQYF. The chain employs TRBV19 and TRBJ2-3; 9 bases fit TRBD2. The CDR3 sequence is 15 residues long. Germline CDR1 reads LNHDA; CDR2 reads SQIVND (reference sequence). J was trimmed by 0 bases and V by 3 bases; bases with no gene match: 1.

About this clone: An end of the junction does not agree with germline; a read error may underlie this. The genes are TRBV6-1 and TRBJ1-2; 7 nucleotides match TRBD1. CDR3 length: 13 residues. The germline V gene encodes CDR1 MNHNS and CDR2 SASEGT. The CDR3 sequence: CASREGGGYGYTF. The CDR3 DNA reads as TGTGCCAGCAGGGAAGGGGGCGGCTATGGCTACACCTTC.

V and J are TRBV4-1 and TRBJ1-2; TRBD1 might be the D (6 bases). The CDR3 is 14 residues long. V lost 0 bases to trimming and J lost 5 bases, with 10 bases between them. The germline V gene has CDR1 MGHRA and CDR2 YSYEKL. This CDR3 is CASSQDGQLYGYTF. The CDR3 region has the DNA TGCGCCAGCAGCCAAGATGGACAGCTTTATGGCTACACCTTC.

This rearrangement joins TRBV19 to TRBJ2-1; tentative D call: TRBD1 (6 bases). V was shortened by 1 base and J by 11 bases, with 18 bases between the two germline ends. Germline V CDR1 and CDR2: LNHDA, SQIVND (reference sequence). The CDR3 is 15 residues long. The CDR3 region has the DNA TGTGCCAGTAGTATAGCGACAGGACAGTCCGGTAAGCAGTTCTTC. It is translated as CASSIATGQSGKQFF.